This T cell receptor beta chain was observed in a study of T cells in Graves' hyperthyroidism and ophthalmopathy. Findings and limits, study-wide: Blood shared most expanded thyroid clonotypes above 0.001.

Per germline, CDR1 GTSNPN and CDR2 SVGIG (reference sequence). The CDR3 sequence is 12 residues long. V dropped 2 bases and J dropped 8; count of bases not matched to a gene: 6. Points on this clonotype: Its target is unknown.

Patients having uncontrolled infection, another autoimmune disease, pregnancy or lactation were not included. Template material for amplifying TCR beta CDR3 regions consisted of RNA transcripts. TCR CDR3 regions were first amplified by RT-PCR with HTBI primers. In TCRdb, the multiplex PCR reads were re-called with MiXCR into one record per CDR3 protein. The sample lists some 350,000 distinct CDR3 sequences; approximately 14% were seen once. The source material was blood. The chain is built from TRBV30 and TRBJ2-7; TRBD1 matches 7 bases. The clonotype was recovered from a woman in her 40s with Graves' ophthalmopathy. The CDR3 region has the DNA TGTGCCTGGAGTAAAGGGACAGCCCAGCAGTACTTC. Encoded protein: CAWSKGTAQQYF.